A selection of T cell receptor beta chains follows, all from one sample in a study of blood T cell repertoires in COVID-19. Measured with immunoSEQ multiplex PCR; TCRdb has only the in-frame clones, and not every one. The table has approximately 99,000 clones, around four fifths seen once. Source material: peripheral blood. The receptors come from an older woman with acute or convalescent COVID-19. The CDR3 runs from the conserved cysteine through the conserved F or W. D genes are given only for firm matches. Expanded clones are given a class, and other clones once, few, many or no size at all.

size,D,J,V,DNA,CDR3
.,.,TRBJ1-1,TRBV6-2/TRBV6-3,TGTGCCAGCAGCCCCCCGGGACAAATGAACACTGAAGCTTTCTTT,CASSPPGQMNTEAFF
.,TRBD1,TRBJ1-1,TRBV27,TGTGCCAGCAGTAGTGGGGACAGTAACACTGAAGCTTTCTTT,CASSSGDSNTEAFF
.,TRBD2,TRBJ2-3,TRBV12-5,TGTGCTAGTGGCCTAGGACTAGCGGGAGTAGCAGATACGCAGTATTTT,CASGLGLAGVADTQYF
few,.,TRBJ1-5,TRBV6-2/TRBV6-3,TGTGCCAGCAGTTCCCCAGAACCGCCCCAGCATTTT,CASSSPEPPQHF
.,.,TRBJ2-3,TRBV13,TGTGCCAGCAGCTTAGGCCCTAATTCGGATACGCAGTATTTT,CASSLGPNSDTQYF
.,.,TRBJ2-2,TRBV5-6,TGTGCCAGCAGACAGACCGGGACATCGAACACCGGGGAGCTGTTTTTT,CASRQTGTSNTGELFF
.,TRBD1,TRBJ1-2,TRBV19,TGTGCCAGTAGTATGGGACAGGGGTATGGCTACACCTTC,CASSMGQGYGYTF
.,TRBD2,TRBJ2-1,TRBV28,TGTGCCAGCAGTTTCCTAGCGGGGGTAAACAATGAGCAGTTCTTC,CASSFLAGVNNEQFF
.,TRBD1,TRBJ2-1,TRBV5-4,TGTGCCAGCAGCGACGGACAGGCCTACAATGAGCAGTTCTTC,CASSDGQAYNEQFF
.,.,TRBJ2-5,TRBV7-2,TGTGCCAGCAGCTTAGCGCTATGGGGCGGAGAGACCCAGTACTTC,CASSLALWGGETQYF
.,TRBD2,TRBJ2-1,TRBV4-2,TGTGCCAGCAGCGCACCGGGACTAGCGAATGAGCAGTTCTTC,CASSAPGLANEQFF
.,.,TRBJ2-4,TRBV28,TGTGCCAGCAGTTATACAGGTGTACTAGCCAAAAACATTCAGTACTTC,CASSYTGVLAKNIQYF
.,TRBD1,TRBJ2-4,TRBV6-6,TGTGCCAGCAGTACCAGGGACAGGGGGTACATTCAGTACTTC,CASSTRDRGYIQYF
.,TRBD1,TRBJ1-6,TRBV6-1,TGTGCCAGCAGTGACGGGACAGGGGTTTCACCCCTCCACTTT,CASSDGTGVSPLHF
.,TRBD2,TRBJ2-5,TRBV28,TGTGCCAGCAGCCGACTAGCGGGAGGACAAGAGACCCAGTACTTC,CASSRLAGGQETQYF
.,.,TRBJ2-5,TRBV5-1,TGCGCCAGCAGCTTGAGGGGGGGTCAAGAGACCCAGTACTTC,CASSLRGGQETQYF
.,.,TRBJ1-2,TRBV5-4,TGTGCCAGCCGCAGTGGGGGCGACAACTATGGCTACACCTTC,CASRSGGDNYGYTF
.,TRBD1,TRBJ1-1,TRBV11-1,TGTGCCAGCAGCCTAACAGGGGACGGCACTGAAGCTTTCTTT,CASSLTGDGTEAFF
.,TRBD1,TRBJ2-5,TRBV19,TGTGCCAGTAGTCAACAGGGGGCAGGAGGTGAGACCCAGTACTTC,CASSQQGAGGETQYF
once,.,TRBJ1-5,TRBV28,TGTGCCAGCAGTTTGACAGCCCTCTTTGGGCCCCAGCATTTT,CASSLTALFGPQHF
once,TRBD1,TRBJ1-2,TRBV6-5,TGTGCCAGCATCCCGGGACAGGGGGCTTCTGGCTACACCTTC,CASIPGQGASGYTF
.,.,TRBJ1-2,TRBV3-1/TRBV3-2,TGTGCCAGCAGCCCTGTACGGGGCTATGGCTACACCTTC,CASSPVRGYGYTF
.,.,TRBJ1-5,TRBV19,TGTGCCAGTAGTATAGATGGGGCCGTTTATCAGCCCCAGCATTTT,CASSIDGAVYQPQHF
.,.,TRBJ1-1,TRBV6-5,TGTGCCAGCAGTTGGGGGGGAGTCACTGAAGCTTTCTTT,CASSWGGVTEAFF
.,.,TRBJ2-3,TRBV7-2,TGTGCCAGCAGCTTAGGGGACTCCGTCCCAGATACGCAGTATTTT,CASSLGDSVPDTQYF
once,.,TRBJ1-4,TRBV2,TGTGCCAGCAGGGAGAGGCGAGCAACTAATGAAAAACTGTTTTTT,CASRERRATNEKLFF
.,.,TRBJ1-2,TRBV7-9,TGTGCCAGCAGCCCAGGGGCAAACTATGGCTACACCTTC,CASSPGANYGYTF
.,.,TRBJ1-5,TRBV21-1,TGTGCCAGCAGCGAACCGGGACAGGGTTTTAATCAGCCCCAGCATTTT,CASSEPGQGFNQPQHF
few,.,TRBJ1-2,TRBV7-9,TGTGCCAGCACCCAGGCGGGGAACTATGGCTACACCTTC,CASTQAGNYGYTF
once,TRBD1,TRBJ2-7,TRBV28,TGTGCCAGCAACTCCGGGACAGGGTCACGGGAGCAGTACTTC,CASNSGTGSREQYF
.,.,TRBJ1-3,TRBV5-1,TGCGCCAGCAGCTCGGGACTGCTCTCTGGAAACACCATATATTTT,CASSSGLLSGNTIYF
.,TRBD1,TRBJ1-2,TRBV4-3,TGCGCCAGCAGCCAAGAGCTATACGGGACAGACTATGGCTACACCTTC,CASSQELYGTDYGYTF
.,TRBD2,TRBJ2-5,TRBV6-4,TGTGCCAGCAGTGACGAGCGGGAGACCGGAGAGACCCAGTACTTC,CASSDERETGETQYF
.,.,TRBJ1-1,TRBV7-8,TGTGCCAGCAGCCCTGCCCGGGGGGCGGACACTGAAGCTTTCTTT,CASSPARGADTEAFF
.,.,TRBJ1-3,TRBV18,TGTGCCAGCTCACGAGAACCAGGGGCCCGTCTCGTCTCTGGAAACACCATATATTTT,CASSREPGARLVSGNTIYF
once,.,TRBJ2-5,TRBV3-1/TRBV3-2,TGTGCCAGCAGCCAAGTATATGCCCAGTACTTC,CASSQVYAQYF
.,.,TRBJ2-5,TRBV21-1,TGTGCCAGCGGACTCAACTCCCCGCTTGGGCAGGGGGAGGCGGAGACCCAGTACTTC,CASGLNSPLGQGEAETQYF
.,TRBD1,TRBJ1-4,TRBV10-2,TGCGCCAGCAGAGGACGGGACAGGGATGAAAAACTGTTTTTT,CASRGRDRDEKLFF
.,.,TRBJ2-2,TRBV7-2,TGTGCCAGCAGCCCCCGGGTAGCGGTGGGGGAGCTGTTTTTT,CASSPRVAVGELFF
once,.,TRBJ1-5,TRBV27,TGTGCCAGCAGTAAGATTGTGGGGACAACAGATAGCAATCAGCCCCAGCATTTT,CASSKIVGTTDSNQPQHF
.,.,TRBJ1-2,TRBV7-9,TGTGCCAGCAGCTTTTCAGGGAGGGATGGCTACACCTTC,CASSFSGRDGYTF
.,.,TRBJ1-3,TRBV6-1,TGTGCCAGCAGTGAAGCAGTCACAGGGAGCCGGGGCACCATATATTTT,CASSEAVTGSRGTIYF